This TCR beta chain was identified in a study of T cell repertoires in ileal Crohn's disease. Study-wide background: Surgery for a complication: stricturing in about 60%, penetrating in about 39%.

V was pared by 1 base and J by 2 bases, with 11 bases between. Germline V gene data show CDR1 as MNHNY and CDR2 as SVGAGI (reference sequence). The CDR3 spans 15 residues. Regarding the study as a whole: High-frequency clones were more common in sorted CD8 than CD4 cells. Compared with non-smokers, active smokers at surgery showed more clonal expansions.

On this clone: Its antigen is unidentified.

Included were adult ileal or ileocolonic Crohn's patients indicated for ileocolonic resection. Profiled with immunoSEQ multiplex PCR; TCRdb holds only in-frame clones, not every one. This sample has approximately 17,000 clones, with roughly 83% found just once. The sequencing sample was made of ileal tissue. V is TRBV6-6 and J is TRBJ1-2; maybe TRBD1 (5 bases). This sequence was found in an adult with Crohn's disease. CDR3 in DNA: TGTGCCAGCAGTTACTTGGCAGGGTCGAACTATGGCTACACCTTC. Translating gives CASSYLAGSNYGYTF.